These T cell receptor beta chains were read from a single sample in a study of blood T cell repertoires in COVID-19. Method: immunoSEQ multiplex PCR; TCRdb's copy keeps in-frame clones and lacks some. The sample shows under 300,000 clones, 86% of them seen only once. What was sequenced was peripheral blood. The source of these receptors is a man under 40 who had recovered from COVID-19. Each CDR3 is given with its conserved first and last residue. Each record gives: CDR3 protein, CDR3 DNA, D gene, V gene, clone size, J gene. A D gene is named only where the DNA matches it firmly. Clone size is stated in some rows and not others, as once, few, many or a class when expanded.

CASNPAGTGGGSDTQYF | TGTGCCAGCAACCCGGCGGGGACAGGGGGTGGTTCAGATACGCAGTATTTT | TRBD1 | TRBV5-8 | NA | TRBJ2-3
CASSSSTGTVAKNIQYF | TGTGCCAGCAGCTCGTCGACAGGCACCGTAGCCAAAAACATTCAGTACTTC | NA | TRBV5-4 | NA | TRBJ2-4
CATTQGLNTEAFF | TGTGCCACCACCCAGGGCTTGAACACTGAAGCTTTCTTT | NA | TRBV24-1 | NA | TRBJ1-1
CASSGDIWNQNTEAFF | TGTGCCAGTAGCGGGGACATCTGGAATCAGAACACTGAAGCTTTCTTT | NA | TRBV19 | NA | TRBJ1-1
CASSHGLSYGYTF | TGTGCCAGCAGCCACGGTCTCTCTTATGGCTACACCTTC | NA | TRBV2 | once | TRBJ1-2
CASSLETLTTGLRGNTIYF | TGCGCCAGCAGCTTGGAAACCCTTACTACAGGGCTAAGGGGAAACACCATATATTTT | NA | TRBV5-1 | once | TRBJ1-3
CASSLAGVHEQYF | TGCGCCAGCAGCTTGGCCGGGGTCCACGAGCAGTACTTC | NA | TRBV5-1 | NA | TRBJ2-7
CASSQPHDRVRRTGELFF | TGTGCCAGCAGCCAGCCCCACGACAGGGTTCGTCGGACCGGGGAGCTGTTTTTT | TRBD1 | TRBV14 | NA | TRBJ2-2
CASKRVSPDTGELFF | TGTGCCAGCAAGAGGGTATCTCCCGACACCGGGGAGCTGTTTTTT | NA | TRBV27 | NA | TRBJ2-2
CASSQAWATAYEQYF | TGCGCCAGCAGCCAAGCCTGGGCGACAGCCTACGAGCAGTACTTC | NA | TRBV4-3 | NA | TRBJ2-7
CASVRTGGFYEQYF | TGTGCCAGCGTTAGGACAGGGGGGTTCTACGAGCAGTACTTC | TRBD1 | TRBV2 | once | TRBJ2-7
CASSLVQGLDTEAFF | TGTGCCAGCAGCTTAGTACAGGGCTTGGACACTGAAGCTTTCTTT | NA | TRBV7-8 | NA | TRBJ1-1
CASSVTSGAHNEQFF | TGTGCCAGCAGCGTGACTAGCGGGGCCCACAATGAGCAGTTCTTC | TRBD2 | TRBV5-4 | NA | TRBJ2-1
CAWDRGRPDTQYF | TGTGCCTGGGACAGGGGGCGGCCAGATACGCAGTATTTT | TRBD1 | TRBV30 | NA | TRBJ2-3